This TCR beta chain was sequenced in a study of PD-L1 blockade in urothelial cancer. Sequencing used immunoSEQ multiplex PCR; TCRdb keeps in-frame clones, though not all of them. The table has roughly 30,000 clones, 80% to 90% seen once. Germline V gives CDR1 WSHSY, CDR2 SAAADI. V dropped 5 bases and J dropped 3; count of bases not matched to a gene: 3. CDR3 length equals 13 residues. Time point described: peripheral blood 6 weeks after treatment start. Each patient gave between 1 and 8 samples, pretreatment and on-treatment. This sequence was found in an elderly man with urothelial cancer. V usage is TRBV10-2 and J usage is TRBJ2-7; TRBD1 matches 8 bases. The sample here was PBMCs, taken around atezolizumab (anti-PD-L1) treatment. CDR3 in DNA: TGCGCCAGCAGTAGCGACAGGGGCTACGAGCAGTACTTC. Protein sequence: CASSSDRGYEQYF.